This TCR beta chain was documented in a study of metastatic and nonmetastatic thyroid tumors. The study, taken as a whole, reports: It was reportedly found that TCR beta diversity was significantly higher in malignant thyroid tumors than in benign nodules, a difference seen in both blood and tumor samples.

There were no patients who had received any treatment before thyroid surgery. Through MiXCR, TCRdb re-clonotyped the PCR reads. The sample shows tens of thousands of clones, 28% of them seen only once. Only a few counts were recorded for this clone. Its antigen is currently unknown. The receptor was isolated from a male donor with papillary thyroid cancer or a benign thyroid nodule (not recorded which). Some clones in this sample may be carry-over from other donors' samples. Sequencing input: tumor tissue.

The CDR3 DNA follows: TGTGCCAGCAGTTTAAGGTCCAGGCAGAACACCATATATTTT. Encoded protein: CASSLRSRQNTIYF. This chain joins TRBV12-3 or TRBV12-4 and TRBJ1-3; D is uncertain. The length of the CDR3 is 14 residues. Trimming stripped 2 bases from V and 7 bases from J, with 12 bases between.